This T cell receptor beta chain is from a study of CD8 T cells in Susac syndrome. High-throughput TCR beta sequencing covered peripheral CD8+ and CD4+ T cells. Treatment-naive patients with stable or active relapsing-remitting disease served as multiple sclerosis controls. FACS was used to enrich TEMRA cells, whereas the CD8+ and CD4+ T cells were obtained by negative isolation. V was trimmed by 0 bases and J by 4 bases, leaving 9 bases between them. Germline loops: CDR1 GTSNPN, CDR2 SVGIG (reference sequence). The CDR3 loop spans 13 amino acids. RNA amounts of about 0.5 to 1 ug underwent reverse transcription with random hexamers. Amplification of TCR beta CDR3 was carried out by immunoSEQ multiplex PCR, which covered 54 Vbeta and 13 Jbeta segments. TCRdb used MiXCR to reprocess the immunoSEQ multiplex PCR reads, holding one entry per CDR3 protein. The sample has 250,000 to 300,000 distinct CDR3 sequences, approximately 85% seen once.

The specimen was CD8+ T cells from PBMCs. This sequence was found in a human donor with multiple sclerosis. This chain connects TRBV30 to TRBJ1-1; D might be TRBD1 (5 bases). CDR3 DNA sequence: TGTGCCTGGAGTGTATCAGGGCCCACTGAAGCTTTCTTT. Translated: CAWSVSGPTEAFF.